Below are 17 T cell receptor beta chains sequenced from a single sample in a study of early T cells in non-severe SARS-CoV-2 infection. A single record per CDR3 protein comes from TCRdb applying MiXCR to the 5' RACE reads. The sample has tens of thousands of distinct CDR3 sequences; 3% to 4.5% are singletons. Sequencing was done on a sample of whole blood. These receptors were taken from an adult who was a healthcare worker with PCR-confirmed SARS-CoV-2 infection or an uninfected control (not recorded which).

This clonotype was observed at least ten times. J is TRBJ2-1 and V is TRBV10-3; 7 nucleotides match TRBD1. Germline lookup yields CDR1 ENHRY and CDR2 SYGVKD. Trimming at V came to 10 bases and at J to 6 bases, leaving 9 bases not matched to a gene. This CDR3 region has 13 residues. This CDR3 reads CATTTGSRNEQFF. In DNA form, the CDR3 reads TGTGCCACCACGACAGGGTCGCGCAATGAGCAGTTCTTC.

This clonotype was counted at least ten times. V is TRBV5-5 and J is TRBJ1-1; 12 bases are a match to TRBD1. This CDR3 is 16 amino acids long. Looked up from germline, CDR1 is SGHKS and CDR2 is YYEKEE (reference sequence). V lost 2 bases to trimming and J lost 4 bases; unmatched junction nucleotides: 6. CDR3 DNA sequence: TGTGCCAGCAGCTTAGGGACAGGGGGCCGCGGCACTGAAGCTTTCTTT. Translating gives CASSLGTGGRGTEAFF.

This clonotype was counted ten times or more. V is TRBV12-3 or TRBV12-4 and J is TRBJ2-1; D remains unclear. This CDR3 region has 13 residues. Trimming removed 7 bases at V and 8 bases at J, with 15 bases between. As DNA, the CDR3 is TGTGCCAGCACTCCACACTCAAGCCATGAGCAGTTCTTC. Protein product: CASTPHSSHEQFF.

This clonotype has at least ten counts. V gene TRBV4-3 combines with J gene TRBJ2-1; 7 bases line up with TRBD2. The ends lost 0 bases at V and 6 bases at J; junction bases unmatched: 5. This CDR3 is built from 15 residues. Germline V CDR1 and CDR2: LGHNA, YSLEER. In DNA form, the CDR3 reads TGCGCCAGCAGCCAAGATTGGTTAGCGGGCAATGAGCAGTTCTTC. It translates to CASSQDWLAGNEQFF.

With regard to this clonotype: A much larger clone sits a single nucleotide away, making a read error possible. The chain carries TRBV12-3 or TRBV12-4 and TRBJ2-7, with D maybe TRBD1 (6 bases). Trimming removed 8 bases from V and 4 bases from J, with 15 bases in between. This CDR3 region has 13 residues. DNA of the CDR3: TGTGCCAGCGGGGCACAGGGTTTGTACGAGCAGTACTTC. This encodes CASGAQGLYEQYF.

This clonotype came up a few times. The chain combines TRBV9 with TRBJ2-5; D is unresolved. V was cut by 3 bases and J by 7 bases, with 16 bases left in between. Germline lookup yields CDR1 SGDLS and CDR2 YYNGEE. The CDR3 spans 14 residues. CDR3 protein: CASSATVGWGTQYF. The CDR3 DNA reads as TGTGCCAGCAGCGCAACCGTAGGTTGGGGGACCCAGTACTTC. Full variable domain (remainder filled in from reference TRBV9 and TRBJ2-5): DSGVTQTPKHLITATGQRVTLRCSPRSGDLSVYWYQQSLDQGLQFLIQYYNGEERAKGNILERFSAQQFPDLHSELNLSSLELGDSALYFCASSATVGWGTQYFGPGTRLLVL.

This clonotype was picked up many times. CDR3 sequence reads: CASSGREPQYF. CDR3 sequence (DNA): TGTGCCAGCAGCGGACGGGAACCCCAGTACTTC. This chain uses TRBV6-6 with TRBJ2-5; tentatively, D is TRBD2 (5 bases). Germline CDR1 is MNHNY and CDR2 is SVGAGI (reference sequence). The CDR3 covers 11 residues. Trimming stripped 6 bases from V and 9 bases from J, with 11 bases between.

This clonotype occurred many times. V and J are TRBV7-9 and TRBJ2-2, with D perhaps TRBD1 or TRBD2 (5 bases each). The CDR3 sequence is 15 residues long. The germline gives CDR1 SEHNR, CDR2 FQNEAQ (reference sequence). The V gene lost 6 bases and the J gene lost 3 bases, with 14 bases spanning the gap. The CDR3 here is CASRSGGRYTGELFF. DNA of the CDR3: TGTGCCAGCAGATCTGGGGGTCGTTACACCGGGGAGCTGTTTTTT.

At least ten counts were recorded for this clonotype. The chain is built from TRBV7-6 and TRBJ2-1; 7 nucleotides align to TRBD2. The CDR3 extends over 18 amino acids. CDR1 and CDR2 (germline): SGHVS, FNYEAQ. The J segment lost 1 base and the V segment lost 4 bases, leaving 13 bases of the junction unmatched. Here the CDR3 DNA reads TGTGCCAGCAGCTCACTGGGGGGGAGCGGGCCGTCCTACAATGAGCAGTTCTTC. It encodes CASSSLGGSGPSYNEQFF. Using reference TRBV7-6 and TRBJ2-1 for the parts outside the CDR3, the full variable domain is GAGVSQSPRYKVTKRGQDVALRCDPISGHVSLYWYRQALGQGPEFLTYFNYEAQQDKSGLPNDRFSAERPEGSISTLTIQRTEQRDSAMYRCASSSLGGSGPSYNEQFFGPGTRLTVL.

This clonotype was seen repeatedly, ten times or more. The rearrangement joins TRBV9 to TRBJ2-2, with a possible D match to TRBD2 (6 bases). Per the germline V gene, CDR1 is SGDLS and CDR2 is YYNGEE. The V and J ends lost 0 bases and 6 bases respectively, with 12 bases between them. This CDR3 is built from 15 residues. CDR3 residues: CASSVDGREAGELFF. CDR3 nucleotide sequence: TGTGCCAGCAGCGTAGATGGCAGGGAGGCCGGGGAGCTGTTTTTT.

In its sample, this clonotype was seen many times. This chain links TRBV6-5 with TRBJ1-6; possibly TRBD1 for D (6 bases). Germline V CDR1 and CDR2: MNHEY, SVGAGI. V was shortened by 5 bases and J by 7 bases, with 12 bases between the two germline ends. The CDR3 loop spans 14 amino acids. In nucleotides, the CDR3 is TGTGCCAGCAGTGAGGACAGAGAAAATTCACCCCTCCACTTT. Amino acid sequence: CASSEDRENSPLHF.

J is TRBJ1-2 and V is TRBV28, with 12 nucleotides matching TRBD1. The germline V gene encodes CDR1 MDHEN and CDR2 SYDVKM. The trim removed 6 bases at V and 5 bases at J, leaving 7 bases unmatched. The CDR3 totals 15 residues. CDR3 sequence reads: CASRPGQGASYGYTF. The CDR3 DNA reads TGTGCCAGCAGGCCGGGACAGGGGGCCAGTTATGGCTACACCTTC.

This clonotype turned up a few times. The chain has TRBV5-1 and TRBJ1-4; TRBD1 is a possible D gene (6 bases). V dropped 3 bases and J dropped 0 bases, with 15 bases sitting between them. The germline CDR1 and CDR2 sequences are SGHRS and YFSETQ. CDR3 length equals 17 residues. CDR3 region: CASSSTGQVATNEKLFF. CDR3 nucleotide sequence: TGCGCCAGCAGCTCGACGGGACAAGTTGCAACTAATGAAAAACTGTTTTTT.

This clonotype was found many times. The CDR3 sequence is CASTGTILGGEAFF. CDR3 coding DNA: TGTGCCAGCACCGGGACAATTTTAGGGGGGGAAGCTTTCTTT. J is TRBJ1-1 and V is TRBV12-3 or TRBV12-4; maybe TRBD1 (6 bases). The CDR3 loop spans 14 amino acids. V lost 7 bases and J lost 8, with 20 bases in between.

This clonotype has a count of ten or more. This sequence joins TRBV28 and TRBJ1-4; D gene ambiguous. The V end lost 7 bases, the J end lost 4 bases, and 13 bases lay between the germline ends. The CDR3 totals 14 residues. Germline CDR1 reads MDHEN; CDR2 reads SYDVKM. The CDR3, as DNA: TGTGCCAGCACCGCTAACGGCCTTAATGAAAAACTGTTTTTT. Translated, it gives CASTANGLNEKLFF.

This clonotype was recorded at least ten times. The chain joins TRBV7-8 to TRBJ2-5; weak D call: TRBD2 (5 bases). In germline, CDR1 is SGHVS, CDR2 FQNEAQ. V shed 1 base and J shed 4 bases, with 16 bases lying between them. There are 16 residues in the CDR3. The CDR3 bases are TGTGCCAGCAGCTTAGGATTAGGCGGGTTGGGAGAGACCCAGTACTTC. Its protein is CASSLGLGGLGETQYF.

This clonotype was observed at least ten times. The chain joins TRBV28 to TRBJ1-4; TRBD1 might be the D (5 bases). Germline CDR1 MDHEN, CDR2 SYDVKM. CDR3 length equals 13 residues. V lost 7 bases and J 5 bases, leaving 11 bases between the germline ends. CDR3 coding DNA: TGTGCCAGCACGCGACAGCAAAATGAAAAACTGTTTTTT. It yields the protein CASTRQQNEKLFF.